This is a list of T cell receptor beta chains from one sample in a study of blood T cell repertoires in COVID-19. Profiling relied on immunoSEQ multiplex PCR, and the TCRdb table lists in-frame clones only, not all of them. The table records about 97,000 clones, about 87% of them present only once. Sequencing used peripheral blood. The source is a human donor in a cohort sampled during active COVID-19. CDR3s include the opening cysteine and the closing phenylalanine or tryptophan. Each record gives: V gene, D gene, J gene, clone size, CDR3 protein, CDR3 DNA. The D gene is left open where the match is weak. Part of the rows lack a size; the others show once, few, many or a class for expanded clones.

TRBV27	TRBD1	TRBJ1-5	once	CASSPTGGVGQPQHF	TGTGCCAGCAGTCCGACAGGGGGAGTGGGTCAGCCCCAGCATTTT
TRBV4-3	.	TRBJ2-3	.	CASSQAGEGTDTQYF	TGCGCCAGCAGCCAAGCGGGAGAGGGAACAGATACGCAGTATTTT
TRBV27	.	TRBJ2-7	.	CASSLSVEFVYEQYF	TGTGCCAGCAGTTTATCGGTGGAGTTTGTGTACGAGCAGTACTTC
TRBV4-1	TRBD1	TRBJ1-2	.	CASSLIPGQGLYGYTF	TGCGCCAGCAGCCTCATACCGGGACAGGGACTCTATGGCTACACCTTC
TRBV6-6	.	TRBJ1-6	.	CASRRQENNSPLHF	TGTGCCAGCAGGAGACAGGAGAATAATTCACCCCTCCACTTT
TRBV9	TRBD1	TRBJ1-2	.	CASSVSPDRGQGGYTF	TGTGCCAGCAGCGTTAGCCCCGACAGGGGCCAGGGGGGCTACACCTTC
TRBV7-9	TRBD1	TRBJ1-2	.	CASSLTRGDYGYTF	TGTGCCAGCAGCTTAACCAGGGGGGACTATGGCTACACCTTC
TRBV5-8	TRBD1	TRBJ1-2	.	CASSFSGTAYGYTF	TGTGCCAGCAGCTTTTCCGGGACAGCCTATGGCTACACCTTC
TRBV6-5	TRBD2	TRBJ2-5	.	CASSYSLAGAQETQYF	TGTGCCAGCAGTTACTCATTAGCGGGGGCCCAAGAGACCCAGTACTTC
TRBV6-8	.	TRBJ1-2	.	CARTGDYGYTF	TGTGCCAGGACGGGGGACTATGGCTACACCTTC
TRBV2	.	TRBJ2-7	.	CASSVAGPYEQYF	TGTGCCAGCAGTGTGGCGGGCCCCTACGAGCAGTACTTC
TRBV4-1	TRBD2	TRBJ2-1	.	CASSRGGYEQFF	TGCGCCAGCAGCCGGGGAGGGTATGAGCAGTTCTTC
TRBV7-2	TRBD1	TRBJ1-2	.	CASSLASGGANGYTF	TGTGCCAGCAGCTTAGCCTCAGGGGGCGCAAATGGCTACACCTTC
TRBV28	TRBD2	TRBJ2-1	.	CASRIAGLHYNEQFF	TGTGCCAGCAGAATAGCGGGACTACACTACAATGAGCAGTTCTTC
TRBV4-1	TRBD2	TRBJ2-1	.	CASSLIAGPSSYNEQFF	TGCGCCAGCAGCCTTATAGCGGGTCCGAGCTCCTACAATGAGCAGTTCTTC
TRBV12-3/TRBV12-4	.	TRBJ1-2	.	CASSLVWPTF	TGTGCCAGCAGTTTAGTGTGGCCTACCTTC
TRBV6-1	.	TRBJ1-2	once	CASSEAEGSYGYTF	TGTGCCAGCAGTGAAGCCGAGGGAAGCTATGGCTACACCTTC
TRBV5-1	.	TRBJ2-7	few	CASSLTGAYEQYF	TGCGCCAGCAGCTTGACAGGTGCTTACGAGCAGTACTTC
TRBV6-2/TRBV6-3	.	TRBJ2-7	.	CASSYSTSYEQYF	TGTGCCAGCAGTTACTCGACTAGCTACGAGCAGTACTTC
TRBV27	TRBD2	TRBJ2-1	.	CASSYLRTSGVYNEQFF	TGTGCCAGCAGTTACCTTAGGACTAGCGGGGTTTACAATGAGCAGTTCTTC